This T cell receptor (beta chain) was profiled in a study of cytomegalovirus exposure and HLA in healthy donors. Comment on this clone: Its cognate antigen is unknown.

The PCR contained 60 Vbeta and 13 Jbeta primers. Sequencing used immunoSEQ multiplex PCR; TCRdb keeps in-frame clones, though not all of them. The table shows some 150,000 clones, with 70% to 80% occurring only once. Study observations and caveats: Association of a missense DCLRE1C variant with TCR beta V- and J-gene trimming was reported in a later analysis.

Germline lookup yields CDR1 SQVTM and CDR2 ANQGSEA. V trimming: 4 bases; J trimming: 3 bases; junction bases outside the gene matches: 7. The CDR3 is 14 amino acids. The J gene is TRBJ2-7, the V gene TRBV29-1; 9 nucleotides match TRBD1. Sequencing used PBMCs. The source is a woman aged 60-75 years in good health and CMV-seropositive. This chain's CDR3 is CSVASTDRGYEQYF. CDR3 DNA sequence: TGCAGCGTTGCTTCTACGGACAGGGGCTACGAGCAGTACTTC.